The 17 T cell receptor beta chains below all came from one sample that was sequenced in a study of CXCR3-negative and CXCR3-positive naive CD8 T cells. UMI-labeled 5' RACE yielded the TRB cDNA libraries. TCRdb reanalyzed the 5' RACE reads and collapses them to one entry per CDR3 protein, without DNA. The listing records some 6,100 distinct CDR3 sequences. The source material was naive CXCR3- CD8+ T cells from blood. Subset given: CD45RO-CCR7+CD27+CD95- naive CD8+ T cells lacking CXCR3 (TNR3-). All receptors come from a human donor in good health. Some clones in this sample may be carry-over from other donors' samples.

By frequency, this clonotype registers medium-sized (0.01 to 0.1%). This rearrangement joins TRBV6-5 to TRBJ1-2; TCRdb picks TRBD1, but there is no DNA to check that call. Per the germline V gene, CDR1 is MNHEY and CDR2 is SVGAGI. The CDR3 is 14 residues long. CDR3 sequence: CASSWTGGIDGYTF.

Measured by frequency, this clonotype is medium-sized. V gene TRBV29-1 combines with J gene TRBJ2-1; TCRdb's assignment of TRBD2 cannot be checked, as there is no DNA. The germline CDR1 and CDR2 sequences are SQVTM and ANQGSEA. This CDR3 has 14 amino acids. CDR3: CSDSGLAGVGEQFF.

The gene calls are TRBV12-3 or TRBV12-4 and TRBJ2-7. The CDR3 covers 16 residues. The CDR3 reads CASSLAPFLSSYEQYF.

The gene calls are TRBV2 and TRBJ2-7; TCRdb proposes TRBD1, but this gene call is untestable without DNA. CDR3 size: 14 residues. Looked up from germline, CDR1 is SNHLY and CDR2 is FYNNEI. CDR3 in amino acids: CASSEAQGPYEQYF. Full variable domain (missing parts from reference TRBV2 and TRBJ2-7): EPEVTQTPSHQVTQMGQEVILRCVPISNHLYFYWYRQILGQKVEFLVSFYNNEISEKSEIFDDQFSVERPDGSNFTLKIRSTKLEDSAMYFCASSEAQGPYEQYFGPGTRLTVT.

Considering frequency, this clonotype is medium-sized. The CDR3 here is CSVGPGTNTGELFF. This chain connects TRBV29-1 to TRBJ2-2; with no DNA, the TCRdb D assignment of TRBD1 cannot be verified. The V gene's germline CDR1 is SQVTM and CDR2 ANQGSEA. There are 14 residues in the CDR3.

The chain carries TRBV14 and TRBJ2-1. The CDR3 runs to 15 residues. Germline V CDR1 and CDR2: SGHDN, FVKESK. The CDR3 loop reads CASSPGVSPYNEQFF. The full variable domain, rest sourced from reference TRBV14 and TRBJ2-1, is EAGVTQFPSHSVIEKGQTVTLRCDPISGHDNLYWYRRVMGKEIKFLLHFVKESKQDESGMPNNRFLAERTGGTYSTLKVQPAELEDSGVYFCASSPGVSPYNEQFFGPGTRLTVL.

The chain couples TRBV3-1 to TRBJ2-5; TCRdb proposes TRBD1, but this gene call is untestable without DNA. The CDR3 is 15 amino acids. The germline V gene has CDR1 LGHDT and CDR2 YNNKEL (reference sequence). CDR3 residues: CASSQSGSGDETQYF.

This clonotype ranks as medium-sized in terms of frequency. The chain recombines TRBV27 with TRBJ2-7; the D gene TCRdb calls, TRBD2, cannot be checked with no DNA. Germline CDR1 and CDR2: MNHEY and SMNVEV (reference sequence). This CDR3 has 20 amino acids. The CDR3: CASSLYGRTTEKPDLYEQYF.

This clonotype registers medium-sized by frequency. This chain connects TRBV29-1 to TRBJ2-3; without DNA, the TCRdb call of TRBD1 cannot be checked. The germline gives CDR1 SQVTM, CDR2 ANQGSEA. The CDR3 consists of 16 residues. The CDR3 sequence: CSAVIADREFADTQYF.

Frequency places this clonotype as medium-sized (0.01 to 0.1%). The rearrangement links TRBV20-1 to TRBJ2-7; TCRdb's D call, TRBD2, is unchecked because there is no DNA. Germline loops: CDR1 DFQATT, CDR2 SNEGSKA (reference sequence). The CDR3 covers 14 residues. The CDR3 region is CSARKRAQVVEQYF.

V and J are TRBV6-2 or TRBV6-3 and TRBJ2-7; the TRBD1 assignment by TCRdb is unverifiable without DNA. Per germline, CDR1 MNHEY and CDR2 SVGEGT. This CDR3 is built from 17 residues. This CDR3 is CASSSGYGTGSSYEQYF.

This clonotype ranks as medium-sized (0.01 to 0.1%) in terms of frequency. The chain employs TRBV29-1 and TRBJ2-7; absent DNA, TCRdb's TRBD2 call cannot be checked. The CDR3 loop spans 15 amino acids. Germline loops: CDR1 SQVTM, CDR2 ANQGSEA. CDR3 amino acids: CSVEDGTSGNYEQYF.

This clonotype is called medium-sized based on its frequency. The chain recombines TRBV7-2 with TRBJ2-7; the TCRdb D gene call, TRBD2, has no DNA to confirm it. The V gene's germline CDR1 is SGHTA and CDR2 FQGNSA. This CDR3 has 16 amino acids. This chain's CDR3 is CASSSFGTKSSYEQYF.

V is TRBV29-1 and J is TRBJ1-2. The CDR3 length is 16 residues. Germline CDR1 SQVTM, CDR2 ANQGSEA. The CDR3 is CSVTGDGGGANYGYTF. Full variable domain (outside the CDR3, taken from reference TRBV29-1 and TRBJ1-2): SAVISQKPSRDICQRGTSLTIQCQVDSQVTMMFWYRQQPGQSLTLIATANQGSEATYESGFVIDKFPISRPNLTFSTLTVSNMSPEDSSIYLCSVTGDGGGANYGYTFGSGTRLTVV.

This chain links TRBV11-2 with TRBJ2-2; no DNA is available, so the TRBD1 call from TCRdb remains unchecked. The germline V gene encodes CDR1 SGHAT and CDR2 FQNNGV. The CDR3 runs to 13 residues. The CDR3 reads CASSSGYLGELFF.

The chain uses TRBV11-3 and TRBJ2-3; as DNA is missing, the TRBD1 call by TCRdb cannot be tested. The CDR3 has 13 amino acids. In germline, CDR1 is SGHNT, CDR2 YENEEA. The CDR3 loop reads CASSAGLGDTQYF.

This clonotype is identified as medium-sized from frequency. V and J are TRBV7-9 and TRBJ2-1. The CDR3 runs to 11 residues. Germline V CDR1 and CDR2: SEHNR, FQNEAQ (reference sequence). The chain's CDR3 is CASSSQVRQFF.